The T cell receptor (beta chain) described here comes from a study of blood T cell repertoires in COVID-19. Germline V gene sequence: CDR1 GTSNPN, CDR2 SVGIG (reference sequence). The CDR3 contains 13 residues. V gave up 4 bases and J gave up 3 bases, with 12 bases separating them. TCRdb keeps only in-frame clones here, not all; method: immunoSEQ multiplex PCR. The sample shows roughly 230,000 clones, roughly 85% of them seen only once. The sequence was collected from a man in his forties or fifties with COVID-19, enrolled during active disease. The chain is built from TRBV30 and TRBJ1-2; D is unclear. The sample comprised peripheral blood. The CDR3 sequence is CAWTLNSDYGYTF. CDR3 nucleotides: TGTGCCTGGACCCTAAACAGTGACTATGGCTACACCTTC. The variable domain in full, with the rest retrieved from reference TRBV30 and TRBJ1-2, is SQTIHQWPATLVQPVGSPLSLECTVEGTSNPNLYWYRQAAGRGLQLLFYSVGIGQISSEVPQNLSASRPQDRQFILSSKKLLLSDSGFYLCAWTLNSDYGYTFGSGTRLTVV.